The 7 T cell receptor beta chains reported below all come from one sample, sequenced in a study of blood T cell repertoires in COVID-19. Sequencing was performed with immunoSEQ multiplex PCR; in TCRdb, only in-frame clones are kept and a portion is missing. The sample shows about 150,000 clones, about 90% of them seen only once. Sequencing input: peripheral blood. The receptor source for this set is a man over 45 with acute or convalescent COVID-19.

The J gene is TRBJ1-1, the V gene TRBV28; 9 bases are a match to TRBD1. The ends lost 10 bases at V and 3 bases at J; junction bases unmatched: 3. The CDR3 has 12 amino acids. The V gene's germline CDR1 is MDHEN and CDR2 SYDVKM. CDR3 nucleotide sequence: TGTGCCATTGGACAGGGGTACACTGAAGCTTTCTTT. The encoded protein is CAIGQGYTEAFF.

V is TRBV9 and J is TRBJ2-3; TRBD2 agrees at 12 bases. This CDR3 is 16 amino acids long. From germline, CDR1 is SGDLS and CDR2 YYNGEE. V lost 3 bases to trimming and J lost 3 bases; unmatched junction nucleotides: 5. The CDR3 loop is CASSGTSGAFTDTQYF. In DNA form, the CDR3 reads TGTGCCAGCAGCGGGACTAGCGGGGCTTTTACAGATACGCAGTATTTT.

This chain uses TRBV7-2 with TRBJ2-7, with D perhaps TRBD1 (5 bases). CDR1 and CDR2 from the germline V gene are SGHTA and FQGNSA. Between the trimmed V and J ends, which lost 1 base and 2 bases, there was a span of 15 bases. The CDR3 runs to 16 residues. CDR3 sequence reads: CASSLGSGLGAYEQYF. The CDR3 nucleotides read TGTGCCAGCAGCTTAGGGTCCGGCTTAGGGGCCTACGAGCAGTACTTC.

This clone has just one count. V is TRBV7-7 and J is TRBJ2-5; 10 nucleotides line up with TRBD1. CDR3 size: 13 residues. Germline lookup yields CDR1 SSHAT and CDR2 FNYEAQ (reference sequence). The V gene end was trimmed by 4 bases and the J gene end by 5 bases; junction bases not matched to a gene: 1. CDR3 residues: CASSSTGGETQYF. The CDR3 DNA follows: TGTGCCAGCAGCTCGACAGGGGGCGAGACCCAGTACTTC.

This chain uses TRBV14 with TRBJ2-1, with TRBD2 as a possible D gene (5 bases). The germline V gene encodes CDR1 SGHDN and CDR2 FVKESK. The ends were cut back, 4 bases at V and 0 bases at J, with 10 bases in the middle. The CDR3 has 15 residues. The CDR3 loop reads CASSPGLFSYNEQFF. The CDR3, as DNA: TGTGCCAGCAGCCCCGGACTGTTCTCCTACAATGAGCAGTTCTTC.

This rearrangement joins TRBV11-1 to TRBJ2-1; TRBD1 matches 8 bases. The V gene end was trimmed by 3 bases and the J gene end by 4 bases; junction bases not matched to a gene: 2. From germline, CDR1 is SGHAT and CDR2 FQDESV (reference sequence). This CDR3 comprises 14 residues. Here the CDR3 DNA reads TGTGCCAGCAGCTTCCAGGGGGCGTACAATGAGCAGTTCTTC. Residues: CASSFQGAYNEQFF.

The chain couples TRBV27 to TRBJ1-6, with D uncertain. This CDR3 contains 15 residues. V was pared by 3 bases and J by 4 bases, with 10 bases between. Germline V gene data show CDR1 as MNHEY and CDR2 as SMNVEV (reference sequence). CDR3 sequence: CASSLARAYNSPLHF. CDR3 DNA sequence: TGTGCCAGCAGTTTGGCGCGGGCTTATAATTCACCCCTCCACTTT.